This TCR beta chain emerged from a study of T cell repertoires in cytomegalovirus infection. Note on this clonotype: Antigen unknown. This could be a read error, since a much larger clone is one nucleotide away.

Notes on the study in general: Clonotypes of TCR beta that were HLA-C-restricted and CMV-specific dominated the ex vivo response.

Trimming cost V 4 bases and J 2 bases; bases outside gene matches: 7. Germline CDR1 ENHRY, CDR2 SYGVKD. The CDR3 contains 15 residues. From the reads, TCRdb called clonotypes with MiXCR, one entry per CDR3 protein. The data show fewer than 300,000 distinct CDR3 sequences, with 20% to 30% seen just once and around 13% held by the top ten. The rearrangement links TRBV10-3 to TRBJ2-5; TRBD2 aligns across 7 bases. Sequenced sample: PBMCs. The receptor was isolated from a human donor in good health (CMV status not recorded). Some clones in this sample may be carry-over from other donors' samples. CDR3 sequence: CAISATAGYQETQYF. The DNA of the CDR3 is TGTGCCATCAGTGCTACAGCGGGATATCAAGAGACCCAGTACTTC.